This TCR beta chain derives from a study of shared clonotypes between healthy human individuals. Turning to the study itself: Three CD4 naive, three CD4 memory, two CD8 naive and one CD8 memory plate were used per donor.

Positively selected for CCR7, the CD45RO-negative cells used as naive CD8 cells excluded terminally differentiated effector memory CD45RA+ cells. This clone was counted only a few times. The test was conducted at deep level. Sequenced by immunoSEQ multiplex PCR; TCRdb stores in-frame clones only, minus some. This sample yields about 870,000 clones, of which 90% to 95% are seen a single time; 20% to 30% belongs to the top ten. CDR1 is MRHNA, CDR2 SNTAGT, per germline. This CDR3 is 17 amino acids long. The V segment lost 4 bases and the J segment 3 bases; nucleotides outside the gene matches: 13. The sequence derives from a young man in good health. This chain uses TRBV6-4 with TRBJ2-5; TRBD1 matches at 8 bases. Sequencing was done on a sample of naive CD8+ T cells sorted from blood. CDR3 bases: TGTGCCAGCAGTGTTTTTTTGGAACAGGGGGAGAAAGAGACCCAGTACTTC. Translation: CASSVFLEQGEKETQYF.